The rows below give T cell receptor beta chains drawn from one sample of a study of blood T cells in healthy people across ages. MiXCR, run by TCRdb on the 5' RACE reads, gives a single entry per CDR3 protein. The sample holds 850,000 to 1,000,000 distinct CDR3 sequences, just over 50% seen once. The sample comprised blood. These receptors came from a woman in her fifties or sixties in good health. Both conserved end residues are part of each CDR3. D genes are given only for firm matches. Clone size is stated in some rows and not others, as once, few, many or a class when expanded.

TRBD2,TRBV12-3/TRBV12-4,.,TRBJ2-3,TGTGCCAGTAGCGGGAGCAGGAGCACAGATACGCAGTATTTT,CASSGSRSTDTQYF
.,TRBV20-1,few,TRBJ2-1,TGCAGTGCTAGTAGGGGGGCAAATGAGCAGTTCTTC,CSASRGANEQFF
TRBD1,TRBV20-1,.,TRBJ1-6,TGCAGTGCTAGAGATCCTAGGGCTGCGACAGGGAACAACTCACCCCTCCACTTT,CSARDPRAATGNNSPLHF
.,TRBV20-1,few,TRBJ2-5,TGCAGTGCTAGAGATCACGAGGGGGAGACCCAGTACTTC,CSARDHEGETQYF
.,TRBV3-1,.,TRBJ2-1,TGTGCCAGCAGCCAAGGCCAGAGATCCATTTACAATGAGCAGTTCTTC,CASSQGQRSIYNEQFF
.,TRBV11-2,.,TRBJ2-5,TGTGCCAGCAGCTTTTCCAGTGTCCAAGAGACCCAGTACTTC,CASSFSSVQETQYF
TRBD1,TRBV25-1,.,TRBJ2-7,TGTGCCAGCAGTGAGACAGGGGGCTCCTACGAGCAGTACTTC,CASSETGGSYEQYF
.,TRBV7-3,.,TRBJ2-5,TGTGCCAGCAGCTTAACGCCGGCTAAACAAGAGACCCAGTACTTC,CASSLTPAKQETQYF
.,TRBV27,few,TRBJ2-3,TGTGCCAGCCACCTCACTGTTCGCGGAGGGGCAGATACGCAGTATTTT,CASHLTVRGGADTQYF
TRBD1,TRBV29-1,.,TRBJ1-1,TGCGGCGTTGCCCAGGGGGCTGGTCATGGTATTGAAGCTTTCTTT,CGVAQGAGHGIEAFF
.,TRBV28,.,TRBJ2-1,TGTGCCAGCATTGGACAGGGGGGGTCTAGCGGGAGGTACAATGAGCAGTTCTTC,CASIGQGGSSGRYNEQFF
.,TRBV4-1,few,TRBJ2-7,TGCGCCAGCAGCCAAGCCGCCGAGAGCTCCTACGAGCAGTACTTC,CASSQAAESSYEQYF
.,TRBV25-1,.,TRBJ2-5,TGTGCCATCCATCCTCAAGAGACCCAGTACTTC,CAIHPQETQYF
.,TRBV6-1,.,TRBJ2-7,TGTGCCAGCAGTGATGAGGGGAGGTACGAGCAGTACTTC,CASSDEGRYEQYF
TRBD2,TRBV7-2,few,TRBJ2-1,TGTGCCAGCAGCTTAAACCCGACTAGCGGGTCGCCGCAGTTCTTC,CASSLNPTSGSPQFF
.,TRBV20-1,.,TRBJ1-4,TGCAGTGCTAGCCCGATAAATGAAAAACTGTTTTTT,CSASPINEKLFF
TRBD1,TRBV12-3/TRBV12-4,.,TRBJ1-4,TGTGCCAGCAGTACCGGGACAGGCGGGGAAAAACTGTTTTTT,CASSTGTGGEKLFF
.,TRBV27,.,TRBJ2-3,TGTGCCAGCAGTTTATTGGCTAGCGTGGGCACAGATACGCAGTATTTT,CASSLLASVGTDTQYF
.,TRBV7-2,.,TRBJ1-5,TGTGCCAGCAGCACGTCGGGGGGTAGCAATCAGCCCCAGCATTTT,CASSTSGGSNQPQHF
TRBD2,TRBV20-1,few,TRBJ2-7,TGCAGTGCTAGGGGGGGGGACTGTCGGCAGTACTTC,CSARGGDCRQYF
.,TRBV5-5,few,TRBJ2-5,TGTGCCAGCAGCACCTTAGAACGGGAGACCCAGTACTTC,CASSTLERETQYF
.,TRBV7-9,.,TRBJ2-3,TGTGCCAGCAGTACAAACAGGGATACGCAGTATTTT,CASSTNRDTQYF
TRBD1,TRBV28,.,TRBJ1-5,TGTGCCAGCAGTTTAGCGGCAGGGGGAGGTCAGCCCCAGCATTTT,CASSLAAGGGQPQHF
TRBD1,TRBV7-9,.,TRBJ1-2,TGTGCCAGCAGCTCTTCAGGGGACAGGAACTATGGCTACACCTTC,CASSSSGDRNYGYTF
.,TRBV27,.,TRBJ2-7,TGTGCCAGCAATTTCAATCGGGGGAGCAACGAGCAGTACTTC,CASNFNRGSNEQYF
.,TRBV7-2,few,TRBJ2-3,TGTGCCAGCAGCTTATGGATCGGCGGCGACCAAAGCACAGATACGCAGTATTTT,CASSLWIGGDQSTDTQYF
.,TRBV11-2,.,TRBJ1-4,TGTGCCAGCCAAAGGGCAACTAATGAAAAACTGTTTTTT,CASQRATNEKLFF
TRBD1,TRBV27,.,TRBJ2-7,TGTGCCAGCAGTCCATCGACAGGGGGGGTACAGTTGGACGAGCAGTACTTC,CASSPSTGGVQLDEQYF
.,TRBV6-5,.,TRBJ2-7,TGTGCCAGCCGGGTTACGGGATTCTACGAGCAGTACTTC,CASRVTGFYEQYF
.,TRBV18,.,TRBJ2-7,TGTGCCAGCTCACAAAACAGGGACAACGAGCAGTACTTC,CASSQNRDNEQYF
.,TRBV6-1,.,TRBJ1-2,TGTGCCAGCAGTGAAGTCGGCCGGTACGATGGCTACACCTTC,CASSEVGRYDGYTF
.,TRBV5-1,few,TRBJ1-6,TGCGCCAGCAGCTCCGACAGACTTGTAAATTCACCCCTCCACTTT,CASSSDRLVNSPLHF
.,TRBV6-6,.,TRBJ2-6,TGTGCCAGCAGCCAGGACGGTCCTGGGGCCAACGTCCTGACTTTC,CASSQDGPGANVLTF